The 15 T cell receptor beta chains below come from one sample, sequenced in a study of neurological immune-mediated disorders. TCRdb reprocessed the 5' RACE reads with MiXCR, giving one entry per CDR3 protein. Of about 33,000 distinct CDR3 sequences listed, approximately 1.5% are singletons. The specimen sequenced was PBMCs. These TCRs come from a woman in her 30s with multiple sclerosis.

This clonotype was counted at least ten times. The CDR3 coding sequence is TGCGCCAGCGGACCTCGACTGGGCACAGATACGCAGTATTTT. Translating gives CASGPRLGTDTQYF. This sequence joins TRBV5-1 and TRBJ2-3; D uncertain. CDR1 and CDR2 from the germline V gene are SGHRS and YFSETQ. The CDR3 runs 14 residues. Trimming cost V 7 bases and J 1 base, with 13 bases left between them.

This clonotype was seen ten or more times. This chain links TRBV7-8 with TRBJ2-7; 7 bases fit TRBD2. Germline loops: CDR1 SGHVS, CDR2 FQNEAQ. CDR3 length: 17 residues. J was trimmed by 3 bases and V by 2 bases; bases with no gene match: 13. CDR3 amino acids: CASSLPGRMSGDYEQYF. CDR3 bases: TGTGCCAGCAGCTTACCCGGGCGTATGAGCGGGGACTACGAGCAGTACTTC.

This clonotype was seen only a few times. The chain employs TRBV20-1 and TRBJ2-7, with D maybe TRBD1 (5 bases). The CDR3 sequence is 13 residues long. The V gene lost 4 bases and the J gene lost 3 bases, with 13 bases spanning the gap. Germline assignment: CDR1 DFQATT and CDR2 SNEGSKA (reference sequence). CDR3 in amino acids: CSAKGAVNYEQYF. The DNA for the CDR3 is TGCAGTGCTAAAGGGGCAGTGAACTACGAGCAGTACTTC.

This clonotype was seen ten or more times. The chain carries TRBV7-3 and TRBJ2-2; D is ambiguous. Germline assignment: CDR1 SGHTA and CDR2 FQGTGA. V shed 2 bases and J shed 2 bases, with 6 bases lying between them. The CDR3 loop spans 14 amino acids. The CDR3 region is CASSLYRNTGELFF. The CDR3 DNA reads TGTGCCAGCAGCTTATACAGAAACACCGGGGAGCTGTTTTTT.

This clonotype occurred many times. The V gene is TRBV4-1, the J gene TRBJ1-5, with TRBD1 matching 7 bases. The V segment lost 1 base and the J segment 6 bases; nucleotides outside the gene matches: 9. Germline V gene sequence: CDR1 MGHRA, CDR2 YSYEKL. This CDR3 comprises 16 residues. The DNA for the CDR3 is TGCGCCAGCAGCCAAGCCGGAACAGGGGTTTTTCAGCCCCAGCATTTT. It translates to CASSQAGTGVFQPQHF.

This clonotype was detected ten times or more. The V gene is TRBV28, the J gene TRBJ1-2; D ambiguous. The CDR3 length is 11 residues. Germline lookup yields CDR1 MDHEN and CDR2 SYDVKM. V lost 6 bases to trimming and J lost 0 bases, with 2 bases between them. The chain's CDR3 is CASRANYGYTF. CDR3 nucleotides: TGTGCCAGCAGGGCTAACTATGGCTACACCTTC.

This clonotype has ten or more counts. The J gene is TRBJ2-7, the V gene TRBV6-6, with D possibly TRBD2 on 6 matching bases. The CDR3 extends over 13 amino acids. The germline V and J ends were trimmed by 4 bases and 5 bases, with 12 bases remaining between them. Germline V gives CDR1 MNHNY, CDR2 SVGAGI (reference sequence). The CDR3 reads CASSSGVINEQYF. DNA of the CDR3: TGTGCCAGCAGTTCGGGGGTGATTAACGAGCAGTACTTC.

Worth noting for this clonotype: A much larger clonotype is one base distant, so this may be a read error. The conserved closing phenylalanine or tryptophan is absent in this CDR3, likely reflecting a read error. The V call is TRBV7-6, the J call TRBJ2-7, with D tentatively TRBD1 (6 bases). The CDR3 covers 14 residues. Germline V lookup: CDR1 SGHVS, CDR2 FNYEAQ. The V and J ends lost 3 bases and 7 bases respectively, with 16 bases between them. The CDR3 nucleotides are TGTGCCAGCAGCTTTCCAGGGGCTATGAGGGAGCAGTACATC. Residues: CASSFPGAMREQYI.

This clonotype was recorded many times. The chain joins TRBV7-6 to TRBJ2-3; D might be TRBD1 (5 bases). The CDR3 spans 15 residues. Looked up from germline, CDR1 is SGHVS and CDR2 is FNYEAQ. Trimming pared 0 bases from V and 4 bases from J, leaving 11 bases between. This CDR3 reads CASSLAVGQADTQYF. The CDR3 DNA reads TGTGCCAGCAGCTTAGCGGTGGGGCAGGCAGATACGCAGTATTTT. Supplemented by reference TRBV7-6 and TRBJ2-3, the full variable domain reads GAGVSQSPRYKVTKRGQDVALRCDPISGHVSLYWYRQALGQGPEFLTYFNYEAQQDKSGLPNDRFSAERPEGSISTLTIQRTEQRDSAMYRCASSLAVGQADTQYFGPGTRLTVL.

This clonotype was counted many times. V gene TRBV7-9 combines with J gene TRBJ1-1; 9 nucleotides match TRBD1. The CDR3 is made up of 12 amino acids. V was clipped by 5 bases and J by 8 bases; unmatched bases: 3. In germline, CDR1 is SEHNR, CDR2 FQNEAQ (reference sequence). CDR3: CASSVGQGEAFF. The CDR3 DNA is TGTGCCAGCAGCGTGGGACAGGGAGAAGCTTTCTTT.

This clonotype was observed at least ten times. The chain recombines TRBV6-6 with TRBJ1-5; D is perhaps TRBD1 (6 bases). Trimming took off 6 bases at V and 4 bases at J, with 16 bases between the two ends. The CDR3 spans 15 residues. Germline lookup yields CDR1 MNHNY and CDR2 SVGAGI (reference sequence). DNA of the CDR3: TGTGCCAGCAGACAACAGGGAGACCGGAATCAGCCCCAGCATTTT. Translating it yields CASRQQGDRNQPQHF.

This clonotype was observed many times. This chain links TRBV6-5 with TRBJ1-1, with D possibly matching TRBD1 (5 bases). CDR3 length equals 14 residues. V lost 2 bases and J 4 bases, leaving 11 bases between the germline ends. Germline V gives CDR1 MNHEY, CDR2 SVGAGI. The CDR3 DNA reads as TGTGCCAGCAGTTACCAGGGACGCGGCACTGAAGCTTTCTTT. Translated, it gives CASSYQGRGTEAFF.

This clonotype was counted at least ten times. The J gene is TRBJ2-2, the V gene TRBV4-2; 8 nucleotides agree with TRBD1. CDR3 length equals 15 residues. Germline V CDR1 and CDR2: LGHNA, YNFKEQ. V lost 3 bases, J lost 1 base, and 1 base stayed unmatched. CDR3 sequence reads: CASSQGQVNTGELFF. The CDR3 DNA is TGTGCCAGCAGCCAGGGACAGGTGAACACCGGGGAGCTGTTTTTT.

This clonotype was seen more than once but under ten times. The V call is TRBV27, the J call TRBJ2-3; D might be TRBD2 (5 bases). Germline V gives CDR1 MNHEY, CDR2 SMNVEV (reference sequence). The CDR3 extends over 16 amino acids. The germline V and J ends were trimmed by 3 bases and 5 bases, with 18 bases remaining between them. This chain's CDR3 is CASSFSYRPSGDTQYF. The CDR3 DNA is TGTGCCAGCAGTTTTAGTTACCGACCGAGCGGAGATACGCAGTATTTT.

In this sample, this clonotype turned up many times. The J gene is TRBJ2-2, the V gene TRBV12-3 or TRBV12-4, with 8 bases lining up with TRBD1. The J segment lost 5 bases and the V segment lost 6 bases, leaving 8 bases of the junction unmatched. CDR3 length: 15 residues. CDR3: CASSLNRGTTGELFF. The CDR3 region has the DNA TGTGCCAGCAGCCTAAACAGGGGGACTACCGGGGAGCTGTTTTTT.